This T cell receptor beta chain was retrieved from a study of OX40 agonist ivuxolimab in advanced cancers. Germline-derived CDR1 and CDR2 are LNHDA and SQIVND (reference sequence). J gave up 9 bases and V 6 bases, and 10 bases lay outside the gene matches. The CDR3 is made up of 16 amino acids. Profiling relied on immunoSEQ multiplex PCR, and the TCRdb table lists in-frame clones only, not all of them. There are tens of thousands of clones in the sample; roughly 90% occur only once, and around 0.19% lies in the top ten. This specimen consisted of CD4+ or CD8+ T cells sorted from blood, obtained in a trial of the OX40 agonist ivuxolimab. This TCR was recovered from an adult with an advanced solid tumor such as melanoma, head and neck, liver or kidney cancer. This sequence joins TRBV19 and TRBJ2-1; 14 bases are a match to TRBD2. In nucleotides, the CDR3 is TGTGCCAGTAGCTCCCGGACTAGCGGGAGGATCAGTGAGCAGTTCTTC. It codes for CASSSRTSGRISEQFF.